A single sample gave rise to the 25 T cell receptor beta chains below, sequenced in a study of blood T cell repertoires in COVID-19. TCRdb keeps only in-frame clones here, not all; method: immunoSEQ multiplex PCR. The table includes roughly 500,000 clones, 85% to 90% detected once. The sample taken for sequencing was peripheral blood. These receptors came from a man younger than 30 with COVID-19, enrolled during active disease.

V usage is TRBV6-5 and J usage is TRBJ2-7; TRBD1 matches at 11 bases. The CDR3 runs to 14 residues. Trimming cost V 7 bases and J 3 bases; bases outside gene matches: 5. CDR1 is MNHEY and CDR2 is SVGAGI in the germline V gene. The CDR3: CASTLGTGGYEQYF. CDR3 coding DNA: TGTGCCAGCACCCTCGGGACAGGGGGCTACGAGCAGTACTTC.

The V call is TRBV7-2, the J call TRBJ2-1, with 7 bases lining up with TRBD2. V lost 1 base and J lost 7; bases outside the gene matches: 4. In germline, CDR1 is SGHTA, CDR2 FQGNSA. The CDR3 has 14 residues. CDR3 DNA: TGTGCCAGCAGCTTAGGACTAGCCCTAAATGAGCAGTTCTTC. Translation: CASSLGLALNEQFF. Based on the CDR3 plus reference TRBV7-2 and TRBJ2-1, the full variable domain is GAGVSQSPSNKVTEKGKDVELRCDPISGHTALYWYRQSLGQGLEFLIYFQGNSAPDKSGLPSDRFSAERTGGSVSTLTIQRTQQEDSAVYLCASSLGLALNEQFFGPGTRLTVL.

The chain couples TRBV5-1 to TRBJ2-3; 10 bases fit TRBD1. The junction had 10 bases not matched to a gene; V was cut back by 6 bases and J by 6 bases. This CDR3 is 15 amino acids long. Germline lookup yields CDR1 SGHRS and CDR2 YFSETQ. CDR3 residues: CASTLGDRGFDTQYF. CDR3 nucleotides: TGCGCCAGCACCCTGGGGGACAGGGGATTCGATACGCAGTATTTT.

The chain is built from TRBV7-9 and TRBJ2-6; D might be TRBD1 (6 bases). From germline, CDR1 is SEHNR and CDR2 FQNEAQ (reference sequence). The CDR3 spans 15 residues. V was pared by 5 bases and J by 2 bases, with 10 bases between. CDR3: CASSPGQTGANVLTF. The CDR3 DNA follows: TGTGCCAGCAGCCCCGGACAGACTGGGGCCAACGTCCTGACTTTC. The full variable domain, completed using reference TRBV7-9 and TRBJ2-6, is DTGVSQNPRHKITKRGQNVTFRCDPISEHNRLYWYRQTLGQGPEFLTYFQNEAQLEKSRLLSDRFSAERPKGSFSTLEIQRTEQGDSAMYLCASSPGQTGANVLTFGAGSRLTVL.

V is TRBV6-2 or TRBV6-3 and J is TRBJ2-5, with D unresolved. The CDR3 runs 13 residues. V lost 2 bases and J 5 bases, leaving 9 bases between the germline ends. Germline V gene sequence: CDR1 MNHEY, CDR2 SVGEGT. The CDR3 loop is CASSYMADETQYF. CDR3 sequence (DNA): TGTGCCAGCAGTTACATGGCGGATGAGACCCAGTACTTC.

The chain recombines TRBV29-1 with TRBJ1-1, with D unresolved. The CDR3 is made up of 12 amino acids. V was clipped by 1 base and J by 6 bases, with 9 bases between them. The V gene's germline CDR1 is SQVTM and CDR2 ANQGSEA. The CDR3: CSVEVRGSEAFF. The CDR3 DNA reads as TGCAGCGTTGAAGTTAGAGGGTCTGAAGCTTTCTTT. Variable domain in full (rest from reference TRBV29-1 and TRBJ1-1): SAVISQKPSRDICQRGTSLTIQCQVDSQVTMMFWYRQQPGQSLTLIATANQGSEATYESGFVIDKFPISRPNLTFSTLTVSNMSPEDSSIYLCSVEVRGSEAFFGQGTRLTVV.

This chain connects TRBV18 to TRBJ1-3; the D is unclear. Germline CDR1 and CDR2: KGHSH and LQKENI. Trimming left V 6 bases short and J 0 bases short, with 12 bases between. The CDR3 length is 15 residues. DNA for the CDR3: TGTGCCAGCTCCCGGGGTCCGAGCTCTGGAAACACCATATATTTT. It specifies CASSRGPSSGNTIYF.

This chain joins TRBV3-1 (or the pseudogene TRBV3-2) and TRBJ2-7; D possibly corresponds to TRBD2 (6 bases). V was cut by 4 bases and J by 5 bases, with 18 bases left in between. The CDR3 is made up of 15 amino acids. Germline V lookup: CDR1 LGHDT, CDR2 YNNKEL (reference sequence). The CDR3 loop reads CASSPWGGSRNEQYF. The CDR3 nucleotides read TGTGCCAGCAGCCCCTGGGGAGGCTCCCGGAACGAGCAGTACTTC.

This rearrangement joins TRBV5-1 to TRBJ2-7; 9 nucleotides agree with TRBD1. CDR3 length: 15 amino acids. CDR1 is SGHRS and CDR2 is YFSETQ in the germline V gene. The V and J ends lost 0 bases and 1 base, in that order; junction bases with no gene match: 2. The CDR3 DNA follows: TGCGCCAGCAGCTTGGCCGGGACAGGGTCCTACGAGCAGTACTTC. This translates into CASSLAGTGSYEQYF.

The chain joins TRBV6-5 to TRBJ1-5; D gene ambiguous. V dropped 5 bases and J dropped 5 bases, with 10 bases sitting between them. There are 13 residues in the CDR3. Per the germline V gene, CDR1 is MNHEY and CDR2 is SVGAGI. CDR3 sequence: CASSPREDQPQHF. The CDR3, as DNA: TGTGCCAGCAGTCCAAGGGAGGATCAGCCCCAGCATTTT.

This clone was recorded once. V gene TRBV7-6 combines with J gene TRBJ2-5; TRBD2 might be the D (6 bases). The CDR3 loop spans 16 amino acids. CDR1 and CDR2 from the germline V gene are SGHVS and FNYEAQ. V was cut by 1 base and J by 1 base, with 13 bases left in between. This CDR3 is CASSLVGGGLQETQYF. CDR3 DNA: TGTGCCAGCAGCTTAGTCGGGGGAGGACTCCAAGAGACCCAGTACTTC.

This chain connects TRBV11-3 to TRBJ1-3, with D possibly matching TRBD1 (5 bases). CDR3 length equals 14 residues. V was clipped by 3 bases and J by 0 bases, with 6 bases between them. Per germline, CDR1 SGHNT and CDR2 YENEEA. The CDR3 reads CASSFGGSGNTIYF. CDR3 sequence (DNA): TGTGCCAGCAGCTTCGGGGGCTCTGGAAACACCATATATTTT.

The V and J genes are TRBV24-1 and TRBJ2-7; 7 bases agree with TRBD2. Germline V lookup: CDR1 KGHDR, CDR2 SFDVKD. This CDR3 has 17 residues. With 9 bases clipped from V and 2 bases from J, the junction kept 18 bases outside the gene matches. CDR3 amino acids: CATETGSGRAATYEQYF. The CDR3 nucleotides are TGTGCCACCGAAACGGGAAGTGGGAGGGCCGCCACCTACGAGCAGTACTTC.

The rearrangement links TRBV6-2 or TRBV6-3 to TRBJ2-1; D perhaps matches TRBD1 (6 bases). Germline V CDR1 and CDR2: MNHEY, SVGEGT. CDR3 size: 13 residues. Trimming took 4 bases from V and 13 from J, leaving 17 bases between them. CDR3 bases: TGTGCCAGCAGTTTAAACAGGGCCCTGGGCCAGTTCTTC. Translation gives CASSLNRALGQFF.

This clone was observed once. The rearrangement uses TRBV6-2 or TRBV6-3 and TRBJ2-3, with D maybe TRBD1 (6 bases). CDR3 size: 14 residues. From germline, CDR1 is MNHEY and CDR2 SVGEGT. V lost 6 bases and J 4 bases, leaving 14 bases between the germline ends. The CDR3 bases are TGTGCCAGCAGCCACGGGCAGGGGCCAGATACGCAGTATTTT. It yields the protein CASSHGQGPDTQYF.

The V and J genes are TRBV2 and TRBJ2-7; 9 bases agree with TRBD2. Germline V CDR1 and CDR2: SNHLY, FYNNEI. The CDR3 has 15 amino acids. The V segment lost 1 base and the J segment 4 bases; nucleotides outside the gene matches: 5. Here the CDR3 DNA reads TGTGCCAGCAGTGAAGTAACTAGCGGGCCTTACGAGCAGTACTTC. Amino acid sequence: CASSEVTSGPYEQYF.

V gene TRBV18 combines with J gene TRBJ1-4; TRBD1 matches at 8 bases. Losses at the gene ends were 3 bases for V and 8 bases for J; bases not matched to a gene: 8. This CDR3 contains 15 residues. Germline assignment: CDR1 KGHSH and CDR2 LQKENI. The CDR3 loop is CASSPQGALREKLFF. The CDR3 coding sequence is TGTGCCAGCTCACCCCAGGGGGCATTGAGGGAAAAACTGTTTTTT. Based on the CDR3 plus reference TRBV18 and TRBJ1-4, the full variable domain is NAGVMQNPRHLVRRRGQEARLRCSPMKGHSHVYWYRQLPEEGLKFMVYLQKENIIDESGMPKERFSAEFPKEGPSILRIQQVVRGDSAAYFCASSPQGALREKLFFGSGTQLSVL.

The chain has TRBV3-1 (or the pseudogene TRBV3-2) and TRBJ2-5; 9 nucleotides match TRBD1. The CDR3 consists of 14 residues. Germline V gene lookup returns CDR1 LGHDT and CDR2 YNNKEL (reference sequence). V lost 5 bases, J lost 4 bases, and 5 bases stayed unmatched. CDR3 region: CASSIRDRVETQYF. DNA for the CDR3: TGTGCCAGCAGCATCCGGGACAGGGTAGAGACCCAGTACTTC.

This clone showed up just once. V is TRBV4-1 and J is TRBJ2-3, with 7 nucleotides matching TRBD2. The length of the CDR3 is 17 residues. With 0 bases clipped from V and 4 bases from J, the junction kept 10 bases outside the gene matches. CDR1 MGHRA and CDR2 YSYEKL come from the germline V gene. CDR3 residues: CASSQEPRGSVADTQYF. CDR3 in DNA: TGCGCCAGCAGCCAAGAACCGCGCGGGAGCGTGGCAGATACGCAGTATTTT.

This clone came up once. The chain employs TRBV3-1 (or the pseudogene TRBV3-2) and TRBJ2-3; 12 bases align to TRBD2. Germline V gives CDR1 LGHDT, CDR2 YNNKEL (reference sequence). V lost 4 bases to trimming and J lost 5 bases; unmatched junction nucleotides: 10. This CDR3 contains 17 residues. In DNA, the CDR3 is TGTGCCAGCAGCCCCGGACTAGCGGGGACCGCAGGAGATACGCAGTATTTT. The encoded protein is CASSPGLAGTAGDTQYF.

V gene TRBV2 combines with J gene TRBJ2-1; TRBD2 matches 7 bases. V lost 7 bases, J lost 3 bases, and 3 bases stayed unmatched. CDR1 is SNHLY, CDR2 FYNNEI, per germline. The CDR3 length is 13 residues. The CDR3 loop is CASMAGDYNEQFF. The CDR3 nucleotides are TGTGCCAGCATGGCGGGGGACTACAATGAGCAGTTCTTC.

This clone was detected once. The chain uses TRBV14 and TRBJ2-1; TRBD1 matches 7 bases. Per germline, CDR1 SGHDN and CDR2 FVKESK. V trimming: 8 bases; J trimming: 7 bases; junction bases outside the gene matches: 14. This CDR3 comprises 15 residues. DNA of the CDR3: TGTGCCAGCTCCGATGAAGGGGGCATATTGAATGAGCAGTTCTTC. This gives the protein CASSDEGGILNEQFF.

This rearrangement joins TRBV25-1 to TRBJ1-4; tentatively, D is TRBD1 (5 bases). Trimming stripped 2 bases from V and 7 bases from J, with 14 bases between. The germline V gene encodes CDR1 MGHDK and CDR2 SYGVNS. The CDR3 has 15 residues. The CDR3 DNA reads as TGTGCCAGCAGTGAAGGGGCCTCAAGGAGTGAAAAACTGTTTTTT. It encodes CASSEGASRSEKLFF. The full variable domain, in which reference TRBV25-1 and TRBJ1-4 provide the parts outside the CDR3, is EADIYQTPRYLVIGTGKKITLECSQTMGHDKMYWYQQDPGMELHLIHYSYGVNSTEKGDLSSESTVSRIRTEHFPLTLESARPSHTSQYLCASSEGASRSEKLFFGSGTQLSVL.

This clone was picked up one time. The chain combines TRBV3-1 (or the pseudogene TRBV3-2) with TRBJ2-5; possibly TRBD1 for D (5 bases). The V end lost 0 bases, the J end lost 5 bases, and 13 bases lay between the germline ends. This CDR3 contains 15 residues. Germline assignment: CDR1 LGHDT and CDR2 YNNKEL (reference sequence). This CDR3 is CASSQEGRAWETQYF. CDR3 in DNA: TGTGCCAGCAGCCAAGAGGGCAGGGCCTGGGAGACCCAGTACTTC.

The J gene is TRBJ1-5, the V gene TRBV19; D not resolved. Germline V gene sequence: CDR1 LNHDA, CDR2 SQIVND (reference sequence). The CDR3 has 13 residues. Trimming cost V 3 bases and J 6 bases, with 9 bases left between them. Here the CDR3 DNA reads TGTGCCAGTAGTATGCAAGCGATTCAGCCCCAGCATTTT. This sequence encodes CASSMQAIQPQHF.